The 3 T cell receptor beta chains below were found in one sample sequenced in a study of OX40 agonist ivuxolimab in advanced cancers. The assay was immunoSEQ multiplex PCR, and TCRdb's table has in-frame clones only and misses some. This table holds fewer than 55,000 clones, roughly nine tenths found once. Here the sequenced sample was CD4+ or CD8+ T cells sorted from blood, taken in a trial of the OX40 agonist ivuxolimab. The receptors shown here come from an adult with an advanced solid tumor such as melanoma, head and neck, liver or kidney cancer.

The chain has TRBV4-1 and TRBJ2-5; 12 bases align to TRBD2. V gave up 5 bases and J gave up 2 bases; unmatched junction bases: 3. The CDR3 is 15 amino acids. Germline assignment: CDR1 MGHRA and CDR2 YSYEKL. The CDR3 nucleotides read TGCGCCAGCAGCGAAGGACTAGCGGGACAAGAGACCCAGTACTTC. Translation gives CASSEGLAGQETQYF.

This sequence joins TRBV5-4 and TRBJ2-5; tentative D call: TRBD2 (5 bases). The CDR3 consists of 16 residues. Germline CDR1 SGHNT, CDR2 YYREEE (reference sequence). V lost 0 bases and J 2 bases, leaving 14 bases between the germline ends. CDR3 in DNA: TGTGCCAGCAGCTTGGATGGGTTCGGGGAACAAGAGACCCAGTACTTC. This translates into CASSLDGFGEQETQYF.

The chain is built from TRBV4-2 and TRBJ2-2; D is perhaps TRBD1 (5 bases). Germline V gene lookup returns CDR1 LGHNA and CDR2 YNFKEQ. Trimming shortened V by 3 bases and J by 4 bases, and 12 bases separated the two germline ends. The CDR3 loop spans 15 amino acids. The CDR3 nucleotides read TGTGCCAGCAGCCATAGACAGACGAGCACCGGGGAGCTGTTTTTT. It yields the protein CASSHRQTSTGELFF.